This entry features one T cell receptor (beta chain) sequence. What it recognizes is unknown. These data belong to a study of T cell repertoires in cytomegalovirus infection. Study-level background: Recently identified HLA-C-restricted CMV epitopes were among the peptides used.

MiXCR, run by TCRdb on the reads, gives a single entry per CDR3 protein. The sample yields approximately 590,000 distinct CDR3 sequences, around two fifths seen once. The CDR3 is 16 residues long. The J segment lost 0 bases and the V segment lost 2 bases, leaving 2 bases of the junction unmatched. The germline V gene encodes CDR1 SGHVS and CDR2 FQNEAQ. V usage is TRBV7-8 and J usage is TRBJ2-7; TRBD2 agrees at 12 bases. This TCR was sampled from a human donor in good health (CMV status not recorded). Some clones in this sample may be carry-over from other donors' samples. The specimen was cultured PBMCs, collected from culture after CMV antigen stimulation. CDR3 region: CASSLTTSGSSYEQYF. CDR3 sequence (DNA): TGTGCCAGCAGCTTAACGACTAGCGGGAGCTCCTACGAGCAGTACTTC.